These 27 T cell receptor beta chains were all obtained from the same sample, sequenced in a study of radiation and T cells in renal cell carcinoma. Time point meaning: baseline pretreatment blood. Treatment denoted: 15 Gy SBRT to primary tumor, nephrectomy 4 weeks later. Assay used: immunoSEQ multiplex PCR; TCRdb lists only in-frame clones, some missing. The repertoire holds 100,000 to 150,000 clones, with approximately 80% as singletons. Sequenced here: blood, sampled from a patient whose treatment included radiotherapy and nephrectomy. The receptors shown here come from a woman aged 55-69 years with renal cell carcinoma.

This clone occurred a few times. This chain joins TRBV6-5 and TRBJ1-1; D uncertain. Germline V lookup: CDR1 MNHEY, CDR2 SVGAGI. The CDR3 is 12 amino acids. V dropped 7 bases and J dropped 3 bases, with 9 bases sitting between them. The CDR3 spells CASIKRYTEAFF. For the CDR3, the DNA is TGTGCCAGCATCAAGAGGTACACTGAAGCTTTCTTT.

This sequence joins TRBV6-5 and TRBJ1-3; D is perhaps TRBD1 (5 bases). Trimming cost V 7 bases and J 0 bases, with 13 bases left between them. Germline V gene data show CDR1 as MNHEY and CDR2 as SVGAGI. This CDR3 comprises 15 residues. CDR3 protein: CASITDSSSGNTIYF. CDR3 DNA: TGTGCCAGCATCACAGACAGTAGCTCTGGAAACACCATATATTTT.

The chain links TRBV6-1 to TRBJ1-2, with 7 bases identical to TRBD1. Germline V gives CDR1 MNHNS, CDR2 SASEGT. V lost 2 bases, J lost 4 bases, and 4 bases stayed unmatched. The CDR3 has 14 residues. The CDR3 region is CASSELRGPYGYTF. The CDR3 DNA reads TGTGCCAGCAGTGAATTGAGGGGGCCCTATGGCTACACCTTC.

V is TRBV28 and J is TRBJ2-7; 8 bases fit TRBD1. With V trimmed by 6 bases and J by 3 bases, 10 bases remained unmatched. The germline V gene has CDR1 MDHEN and CDR2 SYDVKM. CDR3 size: 15 residues. The CDR3 DNA reads as TGTGCCAGCAGCCCGGACTCCGACAGGGGCTACGAGCAGTACTTC. It translates to CASSPDSDRGYEQYF.

This clone is a singleton in its sample. The rearrangement joins TRBV2 to TRBJ1-4, with 9 bases aligning to TRBD1. The CDR3 is made up of 15 amino acids. The germline V gene encodes CDR1 SNHLY and CDR2 FYNNEI. V dropped 5 bases and J dropped 10; count of bases not matched to a gene: 11. CDR3 residues: CASSSEGQGRVKLFF. The CDR3 DNA sequence: TGTGCCAGCAGTTCCGAGGGACAGGGAAGAGTAAAACTGTTTTTT. The full variable domain, in which reference TRBV2 and TRBJ1-4 provide the parts outside the CDR3, is EPEVTQTPSHQVTQMGQEVILRCVPISNHLYFYWYRQILGQKVEFLVSFYNNEISEKSEIFDDQFSVERPDGSNFTLKIRSTKLEDSAMYFCASSSEGQGRVKLFFGSGTQLSVL.

The V call is TRBV5-1, the J call TRBJ2-1, with D hard to call. Germline V gene sequence: CDR1 SGHRS, CDR2 YFSETQ. The CDR3 sequence is 15 residues long. With 4 bases removed from V and 0 bases from J, the gap between germline ends came to 11 bases. DNA for the CDR3: TGCGCCAGCAGCATCTACTCAAGCTCCTACAATGAGCAGTTCTTC. Translation gives CASSIYSSSYNEQFF.

The rearrangement links TRBV28 to TRBJ2-2, with D perhaps TRBD1 (6 bases). This CDR3 is built from 13 residues. Germline V gene data show CDR1 as MDHEN and CDR2 as SYDVKM. With 10 bases removed from V and 2 bases from J, the gap between germline ends came to 11 bases. The CDR3 loop reads CAIPGHNTGELFF. The CDR3 coding sequence is TGTGCCATTCCGGGACACAACACCGGGGAGCTGTTTTTT.

This rearrangement joins TRBV19 to TRBJ2-7; D gene ambiguous. V was trimmed by 5 bases and J by 12 bases, leaving 17 bases between them. CDR3 size: 12 residues. Germline CDR1 reads LNHDA; CDR2 reads SQIVND (reference sequence). The CDR3 coding sequence is TGTGCCAGTAGTTCCGGGCCCTTAGGTCTGTACTTC. Translation: CASSSGPLGLYF.

The chain combines TRBV15 with TRBJ1-4, with a weak D call TRBD1 (5 bases). Deletions cut 3 bases from V and 6 bases from J, with 17 bases between. This CDR3 comprises 16 residues. From germline, CDR1 is LNHNV and CDR2 YYDKDF (reference sequence). The CDR3 sequence: CATSRASGGYDEKLFF. The CDR3 region has the DNA TGTGCCACCAGCAGGGCCTCCGGGGGGTATGATGAAAAACTGTTTTTT.

This rearrangement joins TRBV9 to TRBJ1-2; possibly TRBD1 for D (6 bases). V dropped 3 bases and J dropped 0 bases, with 18 bases sitting between them. CDR1 is SGDLS and CDR2 is YYNGEE in the germline V gene. The CDR3 totals 17 residues. CDR3 sequence reads: CASSEAPLQGPNYGYTF. As DNA, the CDR3 is TGTGCCAGCAGCGAGGCCCCTCTACAGGGCCCTAACTATGGCTACACCTTC.

This clone was observed a single time. This chain uses TRBV9 with TRBJ1-2; 7 nucleotides agree with TRBD1. The CDR3 contains 16 residues. V lost 3 bases to trimming and J lost 6 bases; unmatched junction nucleotides: 14. Germline V gives CDR1 SGDLS, CDR2 YYNGEE. CDR3 sequence reads: CASSDEQGMGIDGYTF. In DNA, the CDR3 is TGTGCCAGCAGCGATGAACAGGGGATGGGGATCGATGGCTACACCTTC.

V is TRBV15 and J is TRBJ2-1; tentative D call: TRBD1 (5 bases). V was pared by 0 bases and J by 4 bases, with 7 bases between. The CDR3 has 14 amino acids. Germline CDR1 LNHNV, CDR2 YYDKDF (reference sequence). The CDR3 reads CATSRDRGYNEQFF. DNA of the CDR3: TGTGCCACCAGCAGAGATAGGGGTTACAATGAGCAGTTCTTC.

The chain carries TRBV9 and TRBJ1-1; no clear D gene. Trimming left V 0 bases short and J 1 base short, with 13 bases between. CDR1 is SGDLS, CDR2 YYNGEE, per germline. The CDR3 covers 16 residues. This chain's CDR3 is CASSVAPGRPNTEAFF. The CDR3 bases are TGTGCCAGCAGCGTAGCCCCGGGAAGGCCGAACACTGAAGCTTTCTTT.

This clone was found many times. The chain uses TRBV6-5 and TRBJ2-3, with D perhaps TRBD2 (5 bases). The germline V and J ends were trimmed by 5 bases and 4 bases, with 16 bases remaining between them. The CDR3 is 15 residues long. Germline assignment: CDR1 MNHEY and CDR2 SVGAGI. The CDR3 DNA is TGTGCCAGCAGTATCATGGACGGGATGGCAGATACGCAGTATTTT. Its protein product is CASSIMDGMADTQYF.

The CDR3 loop reads CASGQGSTGELFF. CDR3 sequence (DNA): TGTGCCAGCGGACAGGGGAGCACCGGGGAGCTGTTTTTT. V gene TRBV6-1 combines with J gene TRBJ2-2, with 9 bases matching TRBD1. The CDR3 has 13 amino acids. V lost 8 bases to trimming and J lost 4 bases; unmatched junction nucleotides: 2. Germline assignment: CDR1 MNHNS and CDR2 SASEGT.

This clone occurred once. In the same sample, other DNA sequences code for this CDR3. This chain uses TRBV18 with TRBJ1-6, with TRBD1 as a possible D gene (5 bases). Germline CDR1 is KGHSH and CDR2 is LQKENI. Deletions cut 2 bases from V and 7 bases from J, with 9 bases between. The length of the CDR3 is 14 residues. The CDR3 nucleotides are TGTGCCAGCTCACCAGGGACGGGAAATTCACCCCTCCACTTT. Translated, it gives CASSPGTGNSPLHF.

The chain joins TRBV5-1 to TRBJ1-4; possible D gene TRBD1, 5 bases. The V and J ends lost 5 bases and 3 bases respectively, with 17 bases between them. Germline CDR1 and CDR2: SGHRS and YFSETQ. This CDR3 spans 16 amino acids. The CDR3 region has the DNA TGCGCCAGCAGACCTGCCGGGGGAGAGGCTAATGAAAAACTGTTTTTT. Its translation is CASRPAGGEANEKLFF.

The sample holds a few counts of this clone. This chain links TRBV19 with TRBJ2-6; no reliable D call. Deletions cut 5 bases from V and 1 base from J, with 6 bases between. CDR1 and CDR2 from the germline V gene are LNHDA and SQIVND (reference sequence). CDR3 length equals 14 residues. The CDR3 DNA reads as TGTGCCAGTAGTCGACGGTCTGGGGCCAACGTCCTGACTTTC. Its translation is CASSRRSGANVLTF.

The gene calls are TRBV28 and TRBJ2-5, with 8 positions matching TRBD1. CDR1 and CDR2 from the germline V gene are MDHEN and SYDVKM. This CDR3 has 16 residues. Trimming cost V 3 bases and J 2 bases; bases outside gene matches: 8. The CDR3 region is CASSFFSGGRQETQYF. CDR3 DNA sequence: TGTGCCAGCAGTTTTTTCTCAGGGGGCAGGCAAGAGACCCAGTACTTC.

V gene TRBV4-1 combines with J gene TRBJ1-2, with D possibly TRBD1 on 6 matching bases. The CDR3 runs to 17 residues. In germline, CDR1 is MGHRA, CDR2 YSYEKL. V lost 1 base, J lost 4 bases, and 19 bases lay in between. The DNA for the CDR3 is TGCGCCAGCAGCCAAGTACCCGGACAGCTCATAGTCTATGGCTACACCTTC. Protein: CASSQVPGQLIVYGYTF.

This clone was counted only a few times. V gene TRBV13 combines with J gene TRBJ2-5, with 9 bases fitting TRBD1. The CDR3 runs 15 residues. Germline V gene data show CDR1 as PRHDT and CDR2 as FYEKMQ (reference sequence). The junction had 10 bases not matched to a gene; V was cut back by 5 bases and J by 6 bases. CDR3 nucleotide sequence: TGTGCCAGCAGCCTCGGACAGGGGACTCTGAAGACCCAGTACTTC. This sequence encodes CASSLGQGTLKTQYF.

Only one count was recorded for this clone. The J gene is TRBJ2-2, the V gene TRBV2, with D perhaps assigned TRBD1 or TRBD2 (5 bases each). V was shortened by 5 bases and J by 3 bases, with 16 bases between the two germline ends. From germline, CDR1 is SNHLY and CDR2 FYNNEI. This CDR3 contains 16 residues. Here the CDR3 DNA reads TGTGCCAGCAGTCGAACCGGGACCCCCTACACCGGGGAGCTGTTTTTT. Protein: CASSRTGTPYTGELFF.

Regarding this clone: This sample also contains other DNA sequences that code for the same CDR3. V is TRBV11-2 and J is TRBJ1-1; 8 bases are a match to TRBD1. This CDR3 has 15 residues. Per the germline V gene, CDR1 is SGHAT and CDR2 is FQNNGV. J lost 2 bases, V lost 2 bases, and 4 bases had no gene match. CDR3 region: CASSLTPGGNTEAFF. The CDR3 nucleotides are TGTGCCAGCAGCTTAACCCCAGGGGGCAACACTGAAGCTTTCTTT.

Only a few counts were recorded for this clone. The chain combines TRBV4-1 with TRBJ1-2; a weak D match, TRBD1 (5 bases). Per germline, CDR1 MGHRA and CDR2 YSYEKL. Between the trimmed V and J ends, which lost 5 bases and 5 bases, there was a span of 18 bases. The CDR3 length is 15 residues. This chain's CDR3 is CASSEVGAPIYGYTF. Written as DNA, the CDR3 is TGCGCCAGCAGCGAAGTTGGGGCACCCATATATGGCTACACCTTC.

The sample holds one count of this clone. An end of the junction does not agree with germline; a read error may underlie this. V is TRBV14 and J is TRBJ2-3; tentatively, D is TRBD2 (6 bases). The CDR3 has 13 residues. In germline, CDR1 is SGHDN, CDR2 FVKESK. The CDR3 is CASSHRGDGRPAF. CDR3 DNA: TGTGCCAGCAGCCACCGGGGAGACGGGAGACCAGCTTTT. Variable domain in full (rest from reference TRBV14 and TRBJ2-3): EAGVTQFPSHSVIEKGQTVTLRCDPISGHDNLYWYRRVMGKEIKFLLHFVKESKQDESGMPNNRFLAERTGGTYSTLKVQPAELEDSGVYFCASSHRGDGRPAFGPGTRLTVL.

The chain has TRBV29-1 and TRBJ1-2, with no clear D. The germline gives CDR1 SQVTM, CDR2 ANQGSEA. The CDR3 consists of 12 residues. The germline V and J ends were trimmed by 5 bases and 6 bases, with 13 bases remaining between them. The CDR3 sequence: CSVYGQLDGYTF. The CDR3 DNA sequence: TGCAGCGTTTATGGGCAGTTGGATGGCTACACCTTC.

The chain has TRBV5-1 and TRBJ1-4; D remains ambiguous. The CDR3 spans 13 residues. The germline CDR1 and CDR2 sequences are SGHRS and YFSETQ. Trimming shortened V by 0 bases and J by 5 bases, and 5 bases separated the two germline ends. CDR3 bases: TGCGCCAGCAGCTTGGAGCTCAATGAAAAACTGTTTTTT. It codes for CASSLELNEKLFF.